This T cell receptor (beta chain) emerged from a study of blood T cell repertoires in COVID-19. Study background: Acute-phase and convalescent COVID-19 samples originated in the United States, Italy and Spain. The cDNA or gDNA used as material had been derived from T cells, B-cell-depleted T cells, or PBMCs.

Per the study methods: Using reference gene primer amplification, nucleated cell counts were estimated. Sequencing used immunoSEQ multiplex PCR; TCRdb keeps in-frame clones, though not all of them. That table is the source of V, J and clone size, and D and trimming were worked out from the DNA. The sample includes 250,000 to 350,000 clones, around 89% of them seen just once. This clone was recorded only once. Germline V gene lookup returns CDR1 LGHNA and CDR2 YSLEER. The V and J ends lost 4 bases and 5 bases, in that order; junction bases with no gene match: 6. CDR3 size: 16 residues. The TCR originated in a woman aged 55-70 years with acute or convalescent COVID-19. The source material was peripheral blood. The chain employs TRBV4-3 and TRBJ2-3; TRBD2 aligns across 13 bases. In nucleotides, the CDR3 is TGCGCCAGCAGCCGCACTAGCGGGGGGGCCGGAGATACGCAGTATTTT. Amino acids: CASSRTSGGAGDTQYF.